This T cell receptor (beta chain) was sequenced for a study of CD8 T cells in ankylosing spondylitis. About this clonotype: What it binds is not known.

Findings and limits, study-wide: Reportedly, significant enrichment of disease-linked clones occurred in matched ankylosing spondylitis synovial fluid. Previous work reported some of these motif variants in the synovial fluid and blood of reactive arthritis.

TCRdb reanalysed the 5' RACE reads using MiXCR and keeps one entry per CDR3 protein. The sample includes more than 60,000 distinct CDR3 sequences, roughly 6.1% seen only once; the top ten take just under 5%. CDR3 size: 13 residues. CDR1 is DFQATT and CDR2 is SNEGSKA in the germline V gene (reference sequence). Between the trimmed V and J ends, which lost 2 bases and 5 bases, there was a span of 10 bases. Sequenced: synovial fluid, either unsorted or a sorted T cell fraction (not recorded which). The rearrangement joins TRBV20-1 to TRBJ1-5; perhaps TRBD1 as D (5 bases). The source of this sequence is a male donor with ankylosing spondylitis. CDR3 bases: TGCAGTGCTAGACGTGGGGGGGATCAGCCCCAGCATTTT. Its translation is CSARRGGDQPQHF.